This passage covers 20 T cell receptor beta chains from one sample sequenced in a study of response to subunit inactivated influenza vaccine. TCRdb analysed the RT-PCR reads with MiXCR anew, one entry per CDR3 protein. Of about 650,000 distinct CDR3 sequences in the sample, less than 15% are singletons; the top ten hold roughly 7.2%. Sequences were derived from PBMCs from blood, sampled around 14 days before vaccination. All receptors come from a man in his fifties who received an inactivated influenza vaccine.

This chain links TRBV5-1 with TRBJ2-2; unclear D gene. Trimming stripped 7 bases from V and 7 bases from J, with 17 bases between. Germline-derived CDR1 and CDR2 are SGHRS and YFSETQ. The length of the CDR3 is 14 residues. The CDR3 coding sequence is TGCGCCAGCGTCGACGCGGCGAAGGGCGGGGAGCTGTTTTTT. This gives the protein CASVDAAKGGELFF.

This chain connects TRBV5-1 to TRBJ2-7, with TRBD1 matching over 12 bases. There are 20 residues in the CDR3. In germline, CDR1 is SGHRS, CDR2 YFSETQ. V trimming: 1 base; J trimming: 4 bases; junction bases outside the gene matches: 18. This chain's CDR3 is CASSLSVSGTGGRLGYEQYF. For the CDR3, the DNA is TGCGCCAGCAGCTTGTCCGTCTCCGGGACAGGGGGCCGGTTGGGGTACGAGCAGTACTTC.

This clonotype was counted many times. This sequence joins TRBV5-1 and TRBJ1-3, with TRBD1 matching over 7 bases. From germline, CDR1 is SGHRS and CDR2 YFSETQ. Trimming took 4 bases from V and 0 from J; bases not matched to a gene: 7. The length of the CDR3 is 16 residues. CDR3 sequence reads: CASSKGQISSGNTIYF. CDR3 bases: TGCGCCAGCAGCAAGGGACAGATCAGCTCTGGAAACACCATATATTTT.

The chain uses TRBV6-5 and TRBJ1-1; 9 nucleotides line up with TRBD1. Germline values: CDR1 MNHEY, CDR2 SVGAGI. J lost 1 base, V lost 2 bases, and 5 bases had no gene match. The CDR3 consists of 16 residues. CDR3 in amino acids: CASSYKQGAPNTEAFF. The CDR3 nucleotides read TGTGCCAGCAGTTACAAACAGGGGGCGCCGAACACTGAAGCTTTCTTT.

This clonotype has only a few counts. The genes are TRBV27 and TRBJ1-1, with 9 bases aligning to TRBD1. The CDR3 is 14 amino acids. Unmatched junction bases numbered 2, after V lost 4 bases and J lost 2 bases. Germline-derived CDR1 and CDR2 are MNHEY and SMNVEV (reference sequence). The chain's CDR3 is CASSYRGLNTEAFF. The CDR3 bases are TGTGCCAGCAGTTACAGGGGGCTAAACACTGAAGCTTTCTTT.

The CDR3 region is CASSYDGYEPQHF. The CDR3 nucleotides read TGTGCCAGCAGCTACGACGGATATGAGCCCCAGCATTTT. The chain combines TRBV7-2 with TRBJ1-5; no definite D call. The CDR3 length is 13 residues. CDR1 and CDR2 from the germline V gene are SGHTA and FQGNSA. Trimming removed 4 bases at V and 8 bases at J, with 12 bases between.

The chain carries TRBV20-1 and TRBJ2-3; 9 nucleotides line up with TRBD2. The ends lost 5 bases at V and 2 bases at J; junction bases unmatched: 8. The CDR3 is 15 residues long. CDR1 is DFQATT and CDR2 is SNEGSKA in the germline V gene (reference sequence). DNA for the CDR3: TGCAGTGCTCCTAAGCGGGGGGAAGACACAGATACGCAGTATTTT. Encoded protein: CSAPKRGEDTDTQYF.

The chain couples TRBV11-1 to TRBJ2-4; D not certain. Trimming pared 5 bases from V and 7 bases from J, leaving 12 bases between. The CDR3 contains 13 residues. CDR1 and CDR2 from the germline V gene are SGHAT and FQDESV (reference sequence). The CDR3 sequence is CASSLLLSNIQYF. CDR3 nucleotides: TGTGCCAGCAGCCTCCTGCTCAGTAACATTCAGTACTTC.

The chain couples TRBV28 to TRBJ1-5; 9 bases line up with TRBD1. After removal of 6 bases from V and 7 bases from J, the junction contained 7 bases not matched to a gene. The CDR3 is 14 residues long. Germline V gene data show CDR1 as MDHEN and CDR2 as SYDVKM. CDR3 coding DNA: TGTGCCAGCAGCCGGGACAGGGTTTACCAGCCCCAGCATTTT. The encoded protein is CASSRDRVYQPQHF.

This clonotype appeared a few times. The chain carries TRBV4-1 and TRBJ2-6, with 9 bases lining up with TRBD1. The germline CDR1 and CDR2 sequences are MGHRA and YSYEKL. This CDR3 has 19 amino acids. Germline trimming cut 1 base from V and 0 bases from J; bases unmatched to any gene: 7. Written as DNA, the CDR3 is TGCGCCAGCAGCCAAGTAGGGGACAGGGCCTACTCTGGGGCCAACGTCCTGACTTTC. The encoded protein is CASSQVGDRAYSGANVLTF.

At least ten counts were recorded for this clonotype. This chain connects TRBV3-1 to TRBJ2-7, with a possible D match to TRBD2 (6 bases). Looked up from germline, CDR1 is LGHDT and CDR2 is YNNKEL (reference sequence). Trimming took off 1 base at V and 6 bases at J, with 13 bases between the two ends. This CDR3 is 14 amino acids long. The CDR3 here is CASSQVTSVAEQYF. The CDR3 region has the DNA TGTGCCAGCAGCCAAGTGACTAGTGTCGCCGAGCAGTACTTC.

There are many counts of this clonotype. The chain carries TRBV12-3 or TRBV12-4 and TRBJ1-2; D gene unclear. Trimming stripped 1 base from V and 4 bases from J, with 7 bases between. The CDR3 loop spans 13 amino acids. The CDR3 region is CASSLDPAYGYTF. In DNA, the CDR3 is TGTGCCAGCAGTTTAGATCCAGCCTATGGCTACACCTTC.

This clonotype was picked up a small number of times. The chain has TRBV6-5 and TRBJ1-2; no reliable D call. V was cut by 0 bases and J by 5 bases, with 7 bases left in between. Germline CDR1 reads MNHEY; CDR2 reads SVGAGI. The CDR3 consists of 13 residues. In DNA form, the CDR3 reads TGTGCCAGCAGTTACTCGGACCGATATGGCTACACCTTC. As protein: CASSYSDRYGYTF.

This clonotype occurred a few times. This chain links TRBV6-2 or TRBV6-3 with TRBJ1-2; D is possibly TRBD1 (6 bases). CDR1 is MNHEY and CDR2 is SVGEGT in the germline V gene. V lost 8 bases and J 1 base, leaving 11 bases between the germline ends. This CDR3 region has 13 residues. The CDR3 region has the DNA TGTGCCAGCCAGGGGACGCTTAACTATGGCTACACCTTC. Its translation: CASQGTLNYGYTF.

This clonotype occurred a few times. The chain carries TRBV11-2 and TRBJ1-3; 7 positions match TRBD1. Germline assignment: CDR1 SGHAT and CDR2 FQNNGV. The junction had 8 bases not matched to a gene; V was cut back by 5 bases and J by 4 bases. This CDR3 is built from 15 residues. The CDR3: CASSPIRGSGNTIYF. As DNA, the CDR3 is TGTGCCAGCAGCCCTATCAGGGGGTCGGGAAACACCATATATTTT.

This clonotype came up many times. The V gene is TRBV20-1, the J gene TRBJ2-7, with D perhaps matching TRBD2 (7 bases). With 5 bases removed from V and 0 bases from J, the gap between germline ends came to 17 bases. There are 15 residues in the CDR3. Germline V gene sequence: CDR1 DFQATT, CDR2 SNEGSKA (reference sequence). This CDR3 reads CSAVVRGAYSYEQYF. CDR3 nucleotide sequence: TGCAGTGCTGTGGTACGGGGGGCATACTCCTACGAGCAGTACTTC.

This clonotype has a count of ten or more. The chain recombines TRBV12-3 or TRBV12-4 with TRBJ2-3; D call uncertain. There are 11 residues in the CDR3. V was pared by 6 bases and J by 7 bases, with 8 bases between. The CDR3: CASSVTHTQYF. DNA of the CDR3: TGTGCCAGCAGCGTCACTCATACGCAGTATTTT.

V and J are TRBV11-2 and TRBJ2-3; 10 bases map to TRBD2. In germline, CDR1 is SGHAT, CDR2 FQNNGV. J gave up 7 bases and V 3 bases, and 10 bases lay outside the gene matches. This CDR3 region has 16 residues. DNA of the CDR3: TGTGCCAGCAGCTTGGAGCGTAGCGGGAGGAGAAATACGCAGTATTTT. Translating gives CASSLERSGRRNTQYF.

The chain couples TRBV20-1 to TRBJ1-5, with TRBD1 matching over 11 bases. The CDR3 runs to 15 residues. V was pared by 4 bases and J by 6 bases, with 8 bases of the junction left unmatched. The V gene's germline CDR1 is DFQATT and CDR2 SNEGSKA (reference sequence). This CDR3 reads CSAKRGQGAAQPQHF. CDR3 in DNA: TGCAGTGCTAAAAGAGGACAGGGGGCTGCTCAGCCCCAGCATTTT.

This clonotype was picked up many times. The V and J genes are TRBV4-3 and TRBJ2-7; D is unresolved. Trimming left V 4 bases short and J 3 bases short, with 16 bases between. Germline values: CDR1 LGHNA, CDR2 YSLEER. This CDR3 is 15 amino acids long. The DNA for the CDR3 is TGCGCCAGCAGCCCACGCCCGGCAGCCTTCTACGAGCAGTACTTC. Translating gives CASSPRPAAFYEQYF.